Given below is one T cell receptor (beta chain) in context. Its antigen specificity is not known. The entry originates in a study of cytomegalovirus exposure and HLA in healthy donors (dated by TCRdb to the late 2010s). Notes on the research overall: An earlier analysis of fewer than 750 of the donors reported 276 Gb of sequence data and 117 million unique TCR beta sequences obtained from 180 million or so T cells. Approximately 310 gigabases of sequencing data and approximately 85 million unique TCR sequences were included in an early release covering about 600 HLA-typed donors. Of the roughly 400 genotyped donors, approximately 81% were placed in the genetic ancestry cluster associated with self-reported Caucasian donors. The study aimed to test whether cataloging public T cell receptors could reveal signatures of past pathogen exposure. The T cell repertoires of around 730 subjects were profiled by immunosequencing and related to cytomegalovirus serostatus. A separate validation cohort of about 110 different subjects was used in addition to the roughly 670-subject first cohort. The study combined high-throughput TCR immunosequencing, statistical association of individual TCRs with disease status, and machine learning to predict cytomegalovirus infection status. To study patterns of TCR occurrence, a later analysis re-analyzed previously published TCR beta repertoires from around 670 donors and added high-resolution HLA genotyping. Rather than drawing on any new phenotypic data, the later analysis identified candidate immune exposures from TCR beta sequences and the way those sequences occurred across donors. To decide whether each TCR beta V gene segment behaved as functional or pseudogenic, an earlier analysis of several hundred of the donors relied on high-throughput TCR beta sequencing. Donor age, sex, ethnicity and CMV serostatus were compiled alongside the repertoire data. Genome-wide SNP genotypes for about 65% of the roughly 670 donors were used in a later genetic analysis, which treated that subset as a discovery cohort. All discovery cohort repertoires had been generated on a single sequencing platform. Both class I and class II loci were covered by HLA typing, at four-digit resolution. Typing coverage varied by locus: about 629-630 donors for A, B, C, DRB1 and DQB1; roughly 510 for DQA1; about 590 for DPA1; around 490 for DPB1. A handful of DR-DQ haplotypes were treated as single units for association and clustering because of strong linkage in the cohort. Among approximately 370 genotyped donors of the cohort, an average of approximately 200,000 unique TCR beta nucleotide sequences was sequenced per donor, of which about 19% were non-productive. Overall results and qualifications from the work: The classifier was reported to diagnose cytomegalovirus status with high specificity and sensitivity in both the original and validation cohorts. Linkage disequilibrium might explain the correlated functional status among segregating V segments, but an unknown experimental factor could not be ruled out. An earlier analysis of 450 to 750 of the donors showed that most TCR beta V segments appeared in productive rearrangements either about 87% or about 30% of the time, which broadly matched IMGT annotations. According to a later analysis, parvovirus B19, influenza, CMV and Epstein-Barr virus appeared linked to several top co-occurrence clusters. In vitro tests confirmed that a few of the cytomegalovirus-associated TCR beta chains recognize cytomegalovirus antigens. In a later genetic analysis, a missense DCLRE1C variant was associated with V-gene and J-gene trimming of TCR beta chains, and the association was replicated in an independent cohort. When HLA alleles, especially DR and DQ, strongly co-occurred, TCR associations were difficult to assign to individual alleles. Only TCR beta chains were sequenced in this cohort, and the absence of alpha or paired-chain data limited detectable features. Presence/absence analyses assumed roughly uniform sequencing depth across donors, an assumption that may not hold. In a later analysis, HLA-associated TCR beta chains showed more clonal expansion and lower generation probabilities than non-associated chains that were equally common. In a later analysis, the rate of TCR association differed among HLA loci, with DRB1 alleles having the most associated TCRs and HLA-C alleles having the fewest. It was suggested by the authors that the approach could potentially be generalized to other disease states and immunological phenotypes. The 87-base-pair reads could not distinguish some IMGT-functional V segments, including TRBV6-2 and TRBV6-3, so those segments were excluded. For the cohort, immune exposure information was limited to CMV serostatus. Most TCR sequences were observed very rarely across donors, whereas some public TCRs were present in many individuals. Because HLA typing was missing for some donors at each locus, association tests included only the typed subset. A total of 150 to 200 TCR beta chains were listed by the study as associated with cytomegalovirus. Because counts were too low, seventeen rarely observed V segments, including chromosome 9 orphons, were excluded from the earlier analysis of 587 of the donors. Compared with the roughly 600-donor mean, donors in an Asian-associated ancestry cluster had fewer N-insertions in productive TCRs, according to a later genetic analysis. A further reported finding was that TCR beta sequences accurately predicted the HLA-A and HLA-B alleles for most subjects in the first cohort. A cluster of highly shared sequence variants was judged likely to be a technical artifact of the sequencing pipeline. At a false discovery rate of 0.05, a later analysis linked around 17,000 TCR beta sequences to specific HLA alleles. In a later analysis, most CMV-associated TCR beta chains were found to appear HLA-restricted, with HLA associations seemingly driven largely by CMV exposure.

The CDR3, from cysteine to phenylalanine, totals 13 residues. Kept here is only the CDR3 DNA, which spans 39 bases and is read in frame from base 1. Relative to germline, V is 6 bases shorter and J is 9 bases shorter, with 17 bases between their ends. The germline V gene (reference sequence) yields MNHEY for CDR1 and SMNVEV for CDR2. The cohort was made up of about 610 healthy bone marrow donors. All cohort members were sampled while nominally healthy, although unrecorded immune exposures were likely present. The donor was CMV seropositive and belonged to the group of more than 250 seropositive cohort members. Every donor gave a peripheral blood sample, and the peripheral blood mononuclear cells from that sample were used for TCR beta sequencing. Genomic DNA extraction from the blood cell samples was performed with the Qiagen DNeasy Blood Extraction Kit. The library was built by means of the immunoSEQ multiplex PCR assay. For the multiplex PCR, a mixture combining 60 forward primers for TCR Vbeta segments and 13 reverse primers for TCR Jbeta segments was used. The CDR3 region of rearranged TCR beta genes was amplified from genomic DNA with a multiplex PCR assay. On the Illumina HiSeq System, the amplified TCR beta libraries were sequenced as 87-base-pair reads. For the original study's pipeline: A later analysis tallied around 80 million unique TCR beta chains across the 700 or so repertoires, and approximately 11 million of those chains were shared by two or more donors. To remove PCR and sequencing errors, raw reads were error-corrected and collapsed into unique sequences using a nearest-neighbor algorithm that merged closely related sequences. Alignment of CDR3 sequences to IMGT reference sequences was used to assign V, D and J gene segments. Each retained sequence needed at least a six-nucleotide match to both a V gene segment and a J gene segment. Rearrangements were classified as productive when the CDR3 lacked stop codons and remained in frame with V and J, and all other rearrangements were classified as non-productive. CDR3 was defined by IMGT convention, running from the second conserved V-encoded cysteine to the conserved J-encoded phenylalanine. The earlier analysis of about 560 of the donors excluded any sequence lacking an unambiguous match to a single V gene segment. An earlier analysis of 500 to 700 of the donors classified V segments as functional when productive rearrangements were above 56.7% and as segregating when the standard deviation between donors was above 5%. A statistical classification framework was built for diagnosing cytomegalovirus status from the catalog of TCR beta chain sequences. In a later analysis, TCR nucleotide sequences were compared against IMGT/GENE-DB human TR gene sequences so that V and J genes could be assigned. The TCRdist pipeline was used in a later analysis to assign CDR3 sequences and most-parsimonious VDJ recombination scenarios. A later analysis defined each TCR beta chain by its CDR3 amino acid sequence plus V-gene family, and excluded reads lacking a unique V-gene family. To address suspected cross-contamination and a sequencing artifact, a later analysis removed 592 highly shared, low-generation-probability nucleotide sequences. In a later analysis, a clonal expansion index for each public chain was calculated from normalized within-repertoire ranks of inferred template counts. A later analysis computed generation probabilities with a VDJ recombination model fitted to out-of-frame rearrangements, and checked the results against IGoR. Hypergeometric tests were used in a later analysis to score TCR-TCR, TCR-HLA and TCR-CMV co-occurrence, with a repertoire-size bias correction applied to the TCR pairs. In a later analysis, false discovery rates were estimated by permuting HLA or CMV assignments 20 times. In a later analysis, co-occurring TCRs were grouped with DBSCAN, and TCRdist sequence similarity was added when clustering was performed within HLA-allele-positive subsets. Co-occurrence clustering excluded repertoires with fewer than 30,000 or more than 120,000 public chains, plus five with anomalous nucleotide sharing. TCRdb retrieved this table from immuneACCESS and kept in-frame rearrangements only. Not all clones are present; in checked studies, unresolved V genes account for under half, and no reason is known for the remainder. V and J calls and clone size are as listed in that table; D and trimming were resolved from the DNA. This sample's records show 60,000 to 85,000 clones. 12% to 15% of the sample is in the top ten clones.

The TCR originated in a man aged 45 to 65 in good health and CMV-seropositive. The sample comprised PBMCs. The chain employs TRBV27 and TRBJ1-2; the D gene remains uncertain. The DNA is TGTGCCAGCAGGGCAGGCCCCTCTATGAGCTACACCTTC. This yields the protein CASRAGPSMSYTF.